This TCR beta chain comes out of a study of OX40 agonist ivuxolimab in advanced cancers. Study as a whole: Prior anti-PD-1, anti-PD-L1 or anti-CTLA-4 therapy was allowed; more than 30% had some. Three dose-escalation patients had partial responses: one with hepatocellular carcinoma and two with cutaneous melanoma.

Sequencing was performed with immunoSEQ multiplex PCR; in TCRdb, only in-frame clones are kept and a portion is missing. The sample has about 89,000 clones, roughly 91% seen once. This clone was seen just once. Patients were excluded for autoimmune disease history or systemic immunosuppression. The TCR comes from an adult with an advanced solid tumor such as melanoma, head and neck, liver or kidney cancer. The sequenced sample was CD4+ or CD8+ T cells sorted from blood, obtained in a trial of the OX40 agonist ivuxolimab.

CDR3 region: CASRPGQGAGEQYF. In nucleotides, the CDR3 is TGTGCCAGCAGGCCGGGACAGGGGGCGGGGGAGCAGTACTTC. This chain uses TRBV2 with TRBJ2-7; 12 positions agree with TRBD1. Germline V gene data show CDR1 as SNHLY and CDR2 as FYNNEI. The CDR3 is made up of 14 amino acids. V lost 6 bases to trimming and J lost 7 bases; unmatched junction nucleotides: 7.